Shown below are 26 T cell receptor beta chains from a single sample sequenced in a study of cytomegalovirus exposure and HLA in healthy donors. It was with 60 Vbeta and 13 Jbeta primers that the PCR ran. Data came from immunoSEQ multiplex PCR; TCRdb stores just in-frame clones and leaves some out. The table lists 100,000 to 150,000 clones, more than 60% of them singletons. Material for sequencing was PBMCs. These receptors all stem from a woman between 40 and 55 years old in good health and CMV-seropositive.

This chain uses TRBV4-3 with TRBJ1-2; D ambiguous. V gave up 0 bases and J gave up 1 base, with 9 bases separating them. Germline CDR1 reads LGHNA; CDR2 reads YSLEER. The CDR3 is 15 amino acids. The CDR3 nucleotides read TGCGCCAGCAGCCAAGAACAGCTTCTTAACTATGGCTACACCTTC. As protein: CASSQEQLLNYGYTF.

V is TRBV28 and J is TRBJ2-6, with D perhaps matching TRBD2 (6 bases). Deletions cut 2 bases from V and 0 bases from J, with 20 bases between. Germline V gene lookup returns CDR1 MDHEN and CDR2 SYDVKM. The CDR3 is 20 residues long. CDR3 DNA: TGTGCCAGCAGTTTAGGTAGACTAGACAGAGGGAGCTCTGGGGCCAACGTCCTGACTTTC. Its translation is CASSLGRLDRGSSGANVLTF.

The chain recombines TRBV5-1 with TRBJ1-1; 8 positions agree with TRBD1. In germline, CDR1 is SGHRS, CDR2 YFSETQ. This CDR3 spans 15 amino acids. Unmatched junction bases numbered 5, after V lost 0 bases and J lost 4 bases. CDR3 coding DNA: TGCGCCAGCAGCTTGGTGCCCACAGGGGGCACTGAAGCTTTCTTT. It yields the protein CASSLVPTGGTEAFF.

The chain combines TRBV6-5 with TRBJ1-3; no clear D gene. V shed 1 base and J shed 2 bases, with 12 bases lying between them. This CDR3 comprises 16 residues. CDR1 and CDR2 from the germline V gene are MNHEY and SVGAGI. The CDR3, as DNA: TGTGCCAGCAGTTACTATCACGGGAGTACTGGAAACACCATATATTTT. Translation gives CASSYYHGSTGNTIYF.

The chain employs TRBV11-2 and TRBJ1-1; D is unresolved. V was shortened by 5 bases and J by 0 bases, with 10 bases between the two germline ends. This CDR3 contains 14 residues. Per the germline V gene, CDR1 is SGHAT and CDR2 is FQNNGV. The CDR3 loop is CASSAGVMNTEAFF. The CDR3 DNA reads TGTGCCAGCAGCGCCGGGGTGATGAACACTGAAGCTTTCTTT.

The sample holds one count of this clone. The rearrangement links TRBV28 to TRBJ1-5, with D tentatively TRBD1 (5 bases). This CDR3 region has 15 residues. The V gene lost 3 bases and the J gene lost 2 bases, with 11 bases spanning the gap. CDR1 and CDR2 (germline): MDHEN, SYDVKM. CDR3 amino acids: CASSLGRVGNQPQHF. The CDR3 bases are TGTGCCAGCAGTTTGGGCAGGGTTGGCAATCAGCCCCAGCATTTT.

CDR3 protein: CASSPGTSGGSTDTQYF. The CDR3 DNA is TGTGCCAGCTCACCAGGGACTAGCGGGGGGAGCACAGATACGCAGTATTTT. This chain uses TRBV18 with TRBJ2-3; 15 positions agree with TRBD2. This CDR3 contains 17 residues. CDR1 and CDR2 (germline): KGHSH, LQKENI. The trim removed 2 bases at V and 0 bases at J, leaving 0 bases unmatched.

Written as DNA, the CDR3 is TGTGCCAGCAGCTCGGGACTAGCGGGGTCCAGCGAGCAGTACTTC. Its protein product is CASSSGLAGSSEQYF. The chain links TRBV7-3 to TRBJ2-7, with TRBD2 matching over 13 bases. CDR1 SGHTA and CDR2 FQGTGA come from the germline V gene. The CDR3 is 15 amino acids. The ends lost 4 bases at V and 6 bases at J; junction bases unmatched: 6.

Points on this clone: A read error may account for a junction end that differs from germline. This rearrangement joins TRBV7-9 to TRBJ1-1; 11 nucleotides agree with TRBD1. The CDR3 sequence is 16 residues long. Germline CDR1 is SEHNR and CDR2 is FQNEAQ (reference sequence). CDR3 sequence reads: CSSSFLPGQGDTEAFF. For the CDR3, the DNA is TGTTCCAGCAGCTTTCTCCCGGGACAGGGGGACACTGAAGCTTTCTTT.

The chain carries TRBV18 and TRBJ1-5, with D possibly being TRBD1 (6 bases). The CDR3 length is 14 residues. Trimming shortened V by 5 bases and J by 5 bases, and 13 bases separated the two germline ends. The germline gives CDR1 KGHSH, CDR2 LQKENI. The CDR3 is CASSGPQGDQPQHF. The CDR3 nucleotides are TGTGCCAGCTCAGGTCCACAGGGAGATCAGCCCCAGCATTTT.

This chain links TRBV7-2 with TRBJ2-5; the D gene is possibly TRBD1 (5 bases). Germline CDR1 reads SGHTA; CDR2 reads FQGNSA. Trimming shortened V by 6 bases and J by 8 bases, and 25 bases separated the two germline ends. The CDR3 is 16 amino acids. CDR3: CASRTMGQGGARTQYF. DNA for the CDR3: TGTGCCAGCAGAACCATGGGGCAGGGTGGAGCGCGAACCCAGTACTTC.

This clone has only one observation. This chain joins TRBV6-5 and TRBJ1-2, with TRBD1 identical over 7 bases. V lost 11 bases, J lost 6 bases, and 12 bases stayed unmatched. Germline lookup yields CDR1 MNHEY and CDR2 SVGAGI. The CDR3 is 13 residues long. This CDR3 is CAGRDSQKHGYTF. As DNA, the CDR3 is TGTGCCGGGCGGGACAGTCAAAAGCATGGCTACACCTTC.

The chain employs TRBV28 and TRBJ1-6; 8 positions agree with TRBD1. Germline V gene sequence: CDR1 MDHEN, CDR2 SYDVKM. V shed 6 bases, J shed 7 bases, and the junction held 5 bases outside the gene matches. The CDR3 length is 14 residues. The CDR3 protein is CASRGQGWNSPLHF. In DNA, the CDR3 is TGTGCCAGCAGAGGACAGGGTTGGAATTCACCCCTCCACTTT.

V usage is TRBV2 and J usage is TRBJ2-1, with unresolved D. Trimming pared 6 bases from V and 3 bases from J, leaving 12 bases between. Germline loops: CDR1 SNHLY, CDR2 FYNNEI. There are 14 residues in the CDR3. Written as DNA, the CDR3 is TGTGCCAGCAGCACTCAAACGAACTACAATGAGCAGTTCTTC. This codes for CASSTQTNYNEQFF.

In this sample, this clone turned up a few times. The rearrangement links TRBV28 to TRBJ2-7, with D possibly being TRBD2 (6 bases). The CDR3 is made up of 15 amino acids. The germline gives CDR1 MDHEN, CDR2 SYDVKM. The germline V and J ends were trimmed by 7 bases and 0 bases, with 16 bases remaining between them. Here the CDR3 reads CASTTVGGLSYEQYF. The DNA of the CDR3 is TGTGCCAGCACCACGGTGGGGGGACTCTCCTACGAGCAGTACTTC.

The chain recombines TRBV2 with TRBJ1-2; D gene unclear. V was shortened by 4 bases and J by 1 base, with 7 bases between the two germline ends. The germline gives CDR1 SNHLY, CDR2 FYNNEI. CDR3 length: 13 residues. The CDR3 reads CASSGEINYGYTF. The CDR3 DNA reads TGTGCCAGCAGTGGGGAGATTAACTATGGCTACACCTTC.

This chain links TRBV2 with TRBJ2-3, with D possibly being TRBD2 (7 bases). CDR1 SNHLY and CDR2 FYNNEI come from the germline V gene. Trimming cost V 6 bases and J 3 bases, with 19 bases left between them. The CDR3 is made up of 16 amino acids. In DNA form, the CDR3 reads TGTGCCAGCAGAGGGGGGGGCAGGAGTTTGACAGATACGCAGTATTTT. It translates to CASRGGGRSLTDTQYF. Full variable domain (outside the CDR3, taken from reference TRBV2 and TRBJ2-3): EPEVTQTPSHQVTQMGQEVILRCVPISNHLYFYWYRQILGQKVEFLVSFYNNEISEKSEIFDDQFSVERPDGSNFTLKIRSTKLEDSAMYFCASRGGGRSLTDTQYFGPGTRLTVL.

A note on this clone: The junction shows a germline mismatch at one end, possibly a read error. The rearrangement joins TRBV7-2 to TRBJ2-5; 8 bases match TRBD1. Germline lookup yields CDR1 SGHTA and CDR2 FQGNSA. This CDR3 comprises 14 residues. CDR3 amino acids: CASTLQGVGETQYF. The CDR3 DNA is TGTGCCAGCACCTTACAGGGGGTGGGAGAGACCCAGTACTTC.

This chain uses TRBV9 with TRBJ1-2, with D possibly TRBD1 on 5 matching bases. With 3 bases removed from V and 1 base from J, the gap between germline ends came to 10 bases. The germline gives CDR1 SGDLS, CDR2 YYNGEE. The CDR3 has 14 amino acids. The CDR3 nucleotides read TGTGCCAGCAGCGGCCAGGGCGTTAACTATGGCTACACCTTC. It is translated as CASSGQGVNYGYTF. The full variable domain, in which reference TRBV9 and TRBJ1-2 provide the parts outside the CDR3, is DSGVTQTPKHLITATGQRVTLRCSPRSGDLSVYWYQQSLDQGLQFLIQYYNGEERAKGNILERFSAQQFPDLHSELNLSSLELGDSALYFCASSGQGVNYGYTFGSGTRLTVV.

This clone was observed a few times. The DNA is omitted, as the CDR3 cannot be located on it reliably, and the CDR3 follows TCRdb's listing. The chain links TRBV6-5 to TRBJ2-4; the table's D call, TRBD2, has no DNA check behind it. In germline, CDR1 is MNHEY, CDR2 SVGAGI. The CDR3 is 15 amino acids in total, end residues counted. The CDR3 reads CASSTSGGAVNIQYF.

The genes are TRBV18 and TRBJ2-2; TRBD1 matches at 8 bases. Germline-derived CDR1 and CDR2 are KGHSH and LQKENI. Trimming removed 6 bases from V and 6 bases from J; junction bases left unmatched: 3. The CDR3 totals 13 residues. The CDR3 bases are TGTGCCAGCTCGCAACAGGGGGCCGGGGAGCTGTTTTTT. It is translated as CASSQQGAGELFF.

The chain carries TRBV7-9 and TRBJ2-1; 8 bases line up with TRBD2. With 4 bases clipped from V and 7 bases from J, the junction kept 12 bases outside the gene matches. The CDR3 totals 16 residues. Germline loops: CDR1 SEHNR, CDR2 FQNEAQ (reference sequence). In DNA, the CDR3 is TGTGCCAGCAGCTACCTAGCCGGGGGGGCCAAAAATGAGCAGTTCTTC. Translating gives CASSYLAGGAKNEQFF.

J is TRBJ1-6 and V is TRBV9; 7 bases agree with TRBD1. The CDR3 is 15 residues long. Trimming took 4 bases from V and 5 from J; bases not matched to a gene: 6. Germline values: CDR1 SGDLS, CDR2 YYNGEE. CDR3 in amino acids: CASSPQTGNNSPLHF. The CDR3, as DNA: TGTGCCAGCAGCCCCCAGACAGGGAATAATTCACCCCTCCACTTT.

V gene TRBV9 combines with J gene TRBJ1-1; D perhaps matches TRBD1 (6 bases). Germline V gene sequence: CDR1 SGDLS, CDR2 YYNGEE. The CDR3 contains 14 residues. Trimming removed 0 bases at V and 3 bases at J, with 9 bases between. CDR3 bases: TGTGCCAGCAGCGTAGAGGGGGGGTACACTGAAGCTTTCTTT. Its translation is CASSVEGGYTEAFF.

The chain has TRBV13 and TRBJ1-1, with D possibly TRBD1 on 6 matching bases. Trimming removed 5 bases from V and 0 bases from J, with 16 bases in between. From germline, CDR1 is PRHDT and CDR2 FYEKMQ (reference sequence). This CDR3 has 16 amino acids. In DNA, the CDR3 is TGTGCCAGCAGCCCCGGCCTCACAGGGTTGAACACTGAAGCTTTCTTT. Amino acid sequence: CASSPGLTGLNTEAFF.

The chain combines TRBV7-2 with TRBJ2-5; 14 bases map to TRBD2. The germline CDR1 and CDR2 sequences are SGHTA and FQGNSA. This CDR3 region has 17 residues. The ends lost 1 base at V and 4 bases at J; junction bases unmatched: 5. The CDR3 loop reads CASSLGTSGRYGETQYF. The DNA of the CDR3 is TGTGCCAGCAGCTTAGGGACTAGCGGGAGGTATGGAGAGACCCAGTACTTC.